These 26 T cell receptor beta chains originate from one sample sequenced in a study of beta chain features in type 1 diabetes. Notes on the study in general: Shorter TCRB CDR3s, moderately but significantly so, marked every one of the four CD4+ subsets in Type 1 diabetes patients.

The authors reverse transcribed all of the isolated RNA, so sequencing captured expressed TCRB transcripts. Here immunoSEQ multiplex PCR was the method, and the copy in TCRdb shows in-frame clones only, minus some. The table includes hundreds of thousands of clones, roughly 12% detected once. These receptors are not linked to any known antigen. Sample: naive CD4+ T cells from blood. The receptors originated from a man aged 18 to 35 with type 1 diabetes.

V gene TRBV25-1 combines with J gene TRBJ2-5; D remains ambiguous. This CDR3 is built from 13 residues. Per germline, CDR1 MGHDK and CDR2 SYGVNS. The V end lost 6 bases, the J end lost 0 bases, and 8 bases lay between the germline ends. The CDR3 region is CASSHKNQETQYF. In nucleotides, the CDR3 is TGTGCCAGCAGCCACAAGAACCAAGAGACCCAGTACTTC.

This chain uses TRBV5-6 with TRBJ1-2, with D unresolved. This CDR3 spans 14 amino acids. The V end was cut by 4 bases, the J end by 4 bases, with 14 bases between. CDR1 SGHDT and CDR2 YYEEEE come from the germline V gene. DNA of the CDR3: TGTGCCAGCAGCCGAGACCCTAGCATCTATGGCTACACCTTC. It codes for CASSRDPSIYGYTF.

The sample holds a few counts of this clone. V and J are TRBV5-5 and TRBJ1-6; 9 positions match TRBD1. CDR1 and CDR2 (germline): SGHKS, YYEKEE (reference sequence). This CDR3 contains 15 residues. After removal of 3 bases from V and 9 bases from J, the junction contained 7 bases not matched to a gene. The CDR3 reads CASSWDRALSSPLHF. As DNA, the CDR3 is TGTGCCAGCAGCTGGGACAGGGCCCTATCTTCACCCCTCCACTTT. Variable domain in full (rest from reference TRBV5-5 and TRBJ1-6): DAGVTQSPTHLIKTRGQQVTLRCSPISGHKSVSWYQQVLGQGPQFIFQYYEKEERGRGNFPDRFSARQFPNYSSELNVNALLLGDSALYLCASSWDRALSSPLHFGNGTRLTVT.

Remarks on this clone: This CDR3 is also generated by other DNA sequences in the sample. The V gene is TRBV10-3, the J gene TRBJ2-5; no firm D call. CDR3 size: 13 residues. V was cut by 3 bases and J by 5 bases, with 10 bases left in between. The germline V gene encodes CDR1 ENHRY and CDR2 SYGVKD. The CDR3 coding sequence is TGTGCCATCAGTGAAAGTCCTTTGGAGACCCAGTACTTC. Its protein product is CAISESPLETQYF.

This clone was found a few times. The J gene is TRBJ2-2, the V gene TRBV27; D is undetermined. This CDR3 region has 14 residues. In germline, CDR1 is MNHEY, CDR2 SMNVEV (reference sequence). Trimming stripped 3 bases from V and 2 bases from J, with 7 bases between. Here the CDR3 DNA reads TGTGCCAGCAGTTTGGCACTTAACACCGGGGAGCTGTTTTTT. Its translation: CASSLALNTGELFF.

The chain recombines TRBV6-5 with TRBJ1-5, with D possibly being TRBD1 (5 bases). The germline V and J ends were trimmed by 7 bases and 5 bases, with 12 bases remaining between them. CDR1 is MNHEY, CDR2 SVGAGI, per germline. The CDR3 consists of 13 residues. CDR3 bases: TGTGCCAGCACAGGGAGCTTGGATCAGCCCCAGCATTTT. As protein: CASTGSLDQPQHF.

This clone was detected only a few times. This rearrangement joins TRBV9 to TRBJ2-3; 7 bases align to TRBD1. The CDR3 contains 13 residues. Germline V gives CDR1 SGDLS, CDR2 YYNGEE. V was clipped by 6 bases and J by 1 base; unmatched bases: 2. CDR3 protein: CASKGTGTDTQYF. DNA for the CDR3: TGTGCCAGCAAGGGGACAGGCACAGATACGCAGTATTTT.

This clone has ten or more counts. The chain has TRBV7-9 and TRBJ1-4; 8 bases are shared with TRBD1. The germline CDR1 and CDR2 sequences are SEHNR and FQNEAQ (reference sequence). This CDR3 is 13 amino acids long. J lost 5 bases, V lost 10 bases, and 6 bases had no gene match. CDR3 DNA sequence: TGTGCCACCGCGGACAGGGCGAATGAAAAACTGTTTTTT. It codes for CATADRANEKLFF.

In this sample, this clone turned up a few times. The CDR3 region is CSVGSSYEQYF. CDR3 DNA sequence: TGCAGCGTTGGATCCTCCTACGAGCAGTACTTC. The gene calls are TRBV29-1 and TRBJ2-7; D uncertain. The CDR3 is made up of 11 amino acids. From germline, CDR1 is SQVTM and CDR2 ANQGSEA. Trimming cost V 4 bases and J 0 bases, with 4 bases left between them.

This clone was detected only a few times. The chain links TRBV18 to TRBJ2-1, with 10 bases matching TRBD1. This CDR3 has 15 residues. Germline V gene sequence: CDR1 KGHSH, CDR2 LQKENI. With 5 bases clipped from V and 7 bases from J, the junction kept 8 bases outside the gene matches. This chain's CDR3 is CASSRGQGSSNEQFF. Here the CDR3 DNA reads TGTGCCAGCTCAAGGGGACAGGGGAGTTCTAATGAGCAGTTCTTC.

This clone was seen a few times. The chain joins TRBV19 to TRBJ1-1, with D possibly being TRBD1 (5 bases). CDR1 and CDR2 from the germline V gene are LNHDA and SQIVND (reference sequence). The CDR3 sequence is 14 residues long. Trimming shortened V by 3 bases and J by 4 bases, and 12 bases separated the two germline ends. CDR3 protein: CASSITQVFTEAFF. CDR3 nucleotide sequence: TGTGCCAGTAGTATTACACAGGTTTTCACTGAAGCTTTCTTT.

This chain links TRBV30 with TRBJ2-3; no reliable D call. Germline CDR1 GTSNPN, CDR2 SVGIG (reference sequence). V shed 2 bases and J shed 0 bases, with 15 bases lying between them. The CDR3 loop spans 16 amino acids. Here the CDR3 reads CAWSPPWATSTDTQYF. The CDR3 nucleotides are TGTGCCTGGAGTCCACCTTGGGCCACGAGCACAGATACGCAGTATTTT.

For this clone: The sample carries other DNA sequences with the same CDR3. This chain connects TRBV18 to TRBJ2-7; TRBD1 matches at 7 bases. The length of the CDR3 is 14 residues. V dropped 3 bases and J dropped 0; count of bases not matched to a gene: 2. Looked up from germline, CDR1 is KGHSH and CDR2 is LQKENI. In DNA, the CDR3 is TGTGCCAGCTCACCCTGGGACAGCTCCTACGAGCAGTACTTC. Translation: CASSPWDSSYEQYF.

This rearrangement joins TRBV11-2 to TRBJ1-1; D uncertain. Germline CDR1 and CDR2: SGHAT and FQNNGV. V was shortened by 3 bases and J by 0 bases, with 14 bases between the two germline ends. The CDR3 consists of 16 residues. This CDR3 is CASSFPVGGVNTEAFF. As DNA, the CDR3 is TGTGCCAGCAGCTTCCCCGTGGGTGGGGTGAACACTGAAGCTTTCTTT.

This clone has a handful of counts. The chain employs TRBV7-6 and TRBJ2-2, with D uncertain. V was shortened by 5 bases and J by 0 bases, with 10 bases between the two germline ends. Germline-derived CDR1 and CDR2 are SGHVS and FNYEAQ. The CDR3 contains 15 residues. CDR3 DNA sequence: TGTGCCAGCAGCCCCAAGCCAGCGAACACCGGGGAGCTGTTTTTT. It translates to CASSPKPANTGELFF.

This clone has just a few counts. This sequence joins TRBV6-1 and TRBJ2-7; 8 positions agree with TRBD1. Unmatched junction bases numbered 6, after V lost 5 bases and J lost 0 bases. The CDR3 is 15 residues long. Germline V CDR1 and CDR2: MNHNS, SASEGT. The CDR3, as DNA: TGTGCCAGCAGTCTTCGACAGGGGCACTCCTACGAGCAGTACTTC. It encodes CASSLRQGHSYEQYF.

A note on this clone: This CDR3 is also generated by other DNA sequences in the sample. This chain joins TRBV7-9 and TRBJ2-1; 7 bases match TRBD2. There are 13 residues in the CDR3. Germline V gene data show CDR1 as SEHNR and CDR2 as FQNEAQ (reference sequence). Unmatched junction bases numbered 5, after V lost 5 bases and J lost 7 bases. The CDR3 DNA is TGTGCCAGCAGCCTAGGGGAGGGAAATGAGCAGTTCTTC. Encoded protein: CASSLGEGNEQFF.

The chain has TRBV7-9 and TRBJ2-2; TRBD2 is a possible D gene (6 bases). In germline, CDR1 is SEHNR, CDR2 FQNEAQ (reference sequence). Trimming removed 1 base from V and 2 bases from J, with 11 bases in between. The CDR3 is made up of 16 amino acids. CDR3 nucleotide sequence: TGTGCCAGCAGCTTAGTCCTAGCGATTAACACCGGGGAGCTGTTTTTT. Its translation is CASSLVLAINTGELFF.

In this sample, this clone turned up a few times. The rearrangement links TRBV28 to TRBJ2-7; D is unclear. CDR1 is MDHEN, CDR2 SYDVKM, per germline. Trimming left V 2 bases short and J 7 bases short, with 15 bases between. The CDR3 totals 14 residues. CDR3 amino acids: CASSLPLEGQEQYF. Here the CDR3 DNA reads TGTGCCAGCAGTTTACCCCTCGAAGGGCAGGAGCAGTACTTC.

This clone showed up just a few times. The CDR3 here is CASSTTTNYGYTF. The CDR3 nucleotides read TGTGCCAGCAGCACGACCACTAACTATGGCTACACCTTC. The chain combines TRBV2 with TRBJ1-2; D gene unclear. The germline V gene encodes CDR1 SNHLY and CDR2 FYNNEI. Trimming took 6 bases from V and 0 from J, leaving 8 bases between them. This CDR3 is 13 amino acids long.

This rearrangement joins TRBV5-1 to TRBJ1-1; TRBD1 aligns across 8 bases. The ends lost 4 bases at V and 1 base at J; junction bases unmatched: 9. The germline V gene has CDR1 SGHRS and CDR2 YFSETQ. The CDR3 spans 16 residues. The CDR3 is CASSNPGGVKNTEAFF. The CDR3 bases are TGCGCCAGCAGCAACCCAGGGGGCGTGAAGAACACTGAAGCTTTCTTT.

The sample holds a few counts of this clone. The CDR3 loop reads CAISEQGPQETQYF. CDR3 bases: TGTGCCATCAGTGAACAGGGACCCCAAGAGACCCAGTACTTC. The V call is TRBV10-3, the J call TRBJ2-5; TRBD1 might be the D (6 bases). Trimming took 3 bases from V and 1 from J, leaving 9 bases between them. CDR3 size: 14 residues. Germline CDR1 is ENHRY and CDR2 is SYGVKD.

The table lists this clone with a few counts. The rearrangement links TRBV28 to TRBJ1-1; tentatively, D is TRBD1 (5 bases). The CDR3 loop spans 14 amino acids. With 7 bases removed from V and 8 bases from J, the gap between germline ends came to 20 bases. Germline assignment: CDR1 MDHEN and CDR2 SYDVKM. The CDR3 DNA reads TGTGCCAGCACCAAAGAGGGGCTTTCGTTCGAAGCTTTCTTT. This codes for CASTKEGLSFEAFF.

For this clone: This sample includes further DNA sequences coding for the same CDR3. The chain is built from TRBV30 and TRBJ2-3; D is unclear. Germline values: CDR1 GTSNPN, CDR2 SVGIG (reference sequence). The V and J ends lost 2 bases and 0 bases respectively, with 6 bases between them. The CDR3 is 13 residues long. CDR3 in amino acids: CAWSPGSTDTQYF. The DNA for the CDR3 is TGTGCCTGGAGTCCAGGAAGCACAGATACGCAGTATTTT.

CDR3 sequence reads: CASSPDEGQPQHF. For the CDR3, the DNA is TGTGCCAGCTCACCTGACGAGGGTCAGCCCCAGCATTTT. The chain recombines TRBV18 with TRBJ1-5; D is uncertain. With 3 bases removed from V and 6 bases from J, the gap between germline ends came to 9 bases. CDR3 length: 13 residues. The germline gives CDR1 KGHSH, CDR2 LQKENI.

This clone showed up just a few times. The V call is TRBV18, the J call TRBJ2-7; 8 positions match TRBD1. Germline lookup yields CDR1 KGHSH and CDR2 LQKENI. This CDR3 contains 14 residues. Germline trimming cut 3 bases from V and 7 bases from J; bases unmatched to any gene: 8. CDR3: CASSPSQDRDEQYF. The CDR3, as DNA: TGTGCCAGCTCACCTTCCCAGGACAGGGATGAGCAGTACTTC.